Included here is one T cell receptor beta chain sequence, with context. Clones were sequenced by immunoSEQ multiplex PCR, and TCRdb holds only the in-frame ones, with some missing. The sample shows roughly 66,000 clones, approximately 91% of them seen only once. The data originate from a study of blood T cell repertoires in COVID-19. Study overall: From T cells, B-cell-depleted T cells, or PBMCs came the material, which was cDNA or gDNA.

The CDR3 length is 13 residues. Germline CDR1 SQVTM, CDR2 ANQGSEA. Trimming at V came to 3 bases and at J to 5 bases, leaving 3 bases not matched to a gene. The TCR sequence derives from a human donor in a cohort sampled during active COVID-19. The chain employs TRBV29-1 and TRBJ2-5; 10 bases are shared with TRBD1. Sequenced material: peripheral blood. The DNA for the CDR3 is TGCAGCGTTGACGGGACAGGGGTCGAGACCCAGTACTTC. This encodes CSVDGTGVETQYF.